A selection of T cell receptor beta chains follows, all from one sample in a study of patients and donors after allogeneic stem cell transplantation. TCRdb passed the RT-PCR reads through MiXCR, listing each CDR3 protein once. The sample shows about 74,000 distinct CDR3 sequences, more than 25% of them seen only once. Input material: blood, either unsorted or a sorted T cell fraction (not recorded which). The origin of the receptors is a human donor who was either an allogeneic HSCT recipient or a stem cell or donor lymphocyte infusion donor (not recorded which). It is not recorded whose cells these are; they may come from a transplant donor. Each CDR3 is given with its conserved first and last residue. Fields, in order: J gene, D gene, clone size, V gene, CDR3 protein, CDR3 DNA. D genes are given only for firm matches. Clone size is stated in some rows and not others, as once, few, many or a class when expanded.

J gene: TRBJ2-7
D gene: NA
clone size: few
V gene: TRBV3-1
CDR3 protein: CASSQGRISYEQYF
CDR3 DNA: TGTGCCAGCAGCCAGGGGAGGATCTCCTACGAGCAGTACTTC

J gene: TRBJ2-7
D gene: TRBD1
clone size: NA
V gene: TRBV20-1
CDR3 protein: CSAAPETGGHEQYF
CDR3 DNA: TGCAGTGCGGCGCCCGAGACAGGGGGACACGAGCAGTACTTC

J gene: TRBJ2-3
D gene: TRBD1
clone size: few
V gene: TRBV11-1
CDR3 protein: CASSTPRDREFGTDTQYF
CDR3 DNA: TGTGCCAGCAGCACACCCCGGGACAGGGAATTCGGCACAGATACGCAGTATTTT

J gene: TRBJ2-2
D gene: NA
clone size: NA
V gene: TRBV7-3
CDR3 protein: CASSLIPWGELFF
CDR3 DNA: TGTGCCAGCAGCTTAATCCCGTGGGGGGAGCTGTTTTTT

J gene: TRBJ2-7
D gene: TRBD2
clone size: NA
V gene: TRBV20-1
CDR3 protein: CSANRDYSYEQYF
CDR3 DNA: TGCAGTGCCAATCGGGACTACTCCTACGAGCAGTACTTC

J gene: TRBJ2-7
D gene: NA
clone size: NA
V gene: TRBV5-5
CDR3 protein: CASSWEVRYEQYF
CDR3 DNA: TGTGCCAGCAGCTGGGAGGTCAGGTACGAGCAGTACTTC

J gene: TRBJ1-5
D gene: TRBD1
clone size: few
V gene: TRBV28
CDR3 protein: CASSPRQGWNQPQHF
CDR3 DNA: TGTGCCAGCAGTCCCCGACAGGGGTGGAATCAGCCCCAGCATTTT

J gene: TRBJ2-5
D gene: NA
clone size: once
V gene: TRBV15
CDR3 protein: CATRSLGAQETQYF
CDR3 DNA: TGTGCCACCAGATCTCTTGGGGCCCAAGAGACCCAGTACTTC

J gene: TRBJ2-7
D gene: NA
clone size: few
V gene: TRBV13
CDR3 protein: CASSLRTRGPYEQYF
CDR3 DNA: TGTGCCAGCAGCTTGCGGACTCGGGGGCCCTACGAGCAGTACTTC

J gene: TRBJ2-3
D gene: TRBD2
clone size: few
V gene: TRBV6-6
CDR3 protein: CASSPASGGQGDTQYF
CDR3 DNA: TGTGCCAGCAGTCCCGCTAGCGGGGGGCAAGGAGATACGCAGTATTTT

J gene: TRBJ2-3
D gene: NA
clone size: few
V gene: TRBV2
CDR3 protein: CASSEHGISTDTQYF
CDR3 DNA: TGTGCCAGCAGTGAACACGGGATCAGCACAGATACGCAGTATTTT

J gene: TRBJ2-1
D gene: NA
clone size: NA
V gene: TRBV6-2/TRBV6-3
CDR3 protein: CASSDARTVNNEQFF
CDR3 DNA: TGTGCCAGCAGTGACGCGAGGACGGTAAACAATGAGCAGTTCTTC

J gene: TRBJ1-3
D gene: NA
clone size: NA
V gene: TRBV6-6
CDR3 protein: CASSYPGQSGNTIYF
CDR3 DNA: TGTGCCAGCAGTTACCCCGGACAGTCTGGAAACACCATATATTTT

J gene: TRBJ1-2
D gene: NA
clone size: few
V gene: TRBV10-3
CDR3 protein: CAITGDSGGYTF
CDR3 DNA: TGTGCCATCACTGGTGACTCGGGCGGCTACACCTTC

J gene: TRBJ2-2
D gene: NA
clone size: NA
V gene: TRBV12-3/TRBV12-4
CDR3 protein: CASSSTPSTGELFF
CDR3 DNA: TGTGCCAGCAGCTCAACTCCCTCCACCGGGGAGCTGTTTTTT

J gene: TRBJ2-7
D gene: NA
clone size: NA
V gene: TRBV6-1
CDR3 protein: CASSEWGEFAYEQYF
CDR3 DNA: TGTGCCAGCAGTGAATGGGGGGAGTTCGCCTACGAGCAGTACTTC

J gene: TRBJ2-5
D gene: TRBD2
clone size: NA
V gene: TRBV5-1
CDR3 protein: CASCSGTSVETQYF
CDR3 DNA: TGCGCCAGTTGCTCCGGGACTAGCGTAGAGACCCAGTACTTC

J gene: TRBJ2-7
D gene: NA
clone size: NA
V gene: TRBV18
CDR3 protein: CASSPGLADHEQYF
CDR3 DNA: TGTGCCAGCTCACCAGGGCTTGCCGATCACGAGCAGTACTTC

J gene: TRBJ1-5
D gene: NA
clone size: NA
V gene: TRBV6-1
CDR3 protein: CASRGPGLNQPQHF
CDR3 DNA: TGTGCCAGCAGGGGGCCCGGTCTCAATCAGCCCCAGCATTTT

J gene: TRBJ2-2
D gene: NA
clone size: few
V gene: TRBV5-1
CDR3 protein: CASRNLTGELFF
CDR3 DNA: TGCGCCAGCAGAAACTTGACCGGGGAGCTGTTTTTT

J gene: TRBJ2-1
D gene: NA
clone size: NA
V gene: TRBV29-1
CDR3 protein: CSVWAIYNEQFF
CDR3 DNA: TGCAGCGTTTGGGCTATTTACAATGAGCAGTTCTTC

J gene: TRBJ1-6
D gene: NA
clone size: NA
V gene: TRBV29-1
CDR3 protein: CSVGTGDSPLHF
CDR3 DNA: TGCAGCGTTGGGACTGGGGATTCACCCCTCCACTTT

J gene: TRBJ1-4
D gene: TRBD1
clone size: NA
V gene: TRBV4-1
CDR3 protein: CASSQDGRDREKLFF
CDR3 DNA: TGCGCCAGCAGCCAAGATGGTCGGGACAGGGAAAAACTGTTTTTT

J gene: TRBJ1-5
D gene: NA
clone size: NA
V gene: TRBV19
CDR3 protein: CASSIDRRYSNQPQHF
CDR3 DNA: TGTGCCAGTAGTATAGACCGCCGGTATAGCAATCAGCCCCAGCATTTT

J gene: TRBJ2-1
D gene: NA
clone size: NA
V gene: TRBV5-1
CDR3 protein: CASNVDGVPYNEQFF
CDR3 DNA: TGCGCCAGCAATGTTGATGGCGTTCCGTACAATGAGCAGTTCTTC

J gene: TRBJ1-6
D gene: NA
clone size: once
V gene: TRBV2
CDR3 protein: CASSEGYGNSPLHF
CDR3 DNA: TGTGCCAGCAGTGAGGGATACGGGAATTCACCCCTCCACTTT

J gene: TRBJ2-1
D gene: TRBD2
clone size: few
V gene: TRBV9
CDR3 protein: CASSVSREGSYNEQFF
CDR3 DNA: TGTGCCAGCAGCGTAAGTCGGGAGGGTTCCTACAATGAGCAGTTCTTC

J gene: TRBJ2-3
D gene: NA
clone size: few
V gene: TRBV7-8
CDR3 protein: CASSLANSGITDTQYF
CDR3 DNA: TGTGCCAGCAGCTTAGCCAATAGCGGTATCACAGATACGCAGTATTTT

J gene: TRBJ1-2
D gene: NA
clone size: few
V gene: TRBV20-1
CDR3 protein: CSADSYYGYTF
CDR3 DNA: TGCAGTGCGGACAGCTACTATGGCTACACCTTC

J gene: TRBJ1-1
D gene: NA
clone size: few
V gene: TRBV12-3/TRBV12-4
CDR3 protein: CASSSPVWGDGVTEAFF
CDR3 DNA: TGTGCCAGCAGTTCCCCAGTTTGGGGGGATGGGGTCACTGAAGCTTTCTTT

J gene: TRBJ1-5
D gene: NA
clone size: few
V gene: TRBV28
CDR3 protein: CASSLQGQPQHF
CDR3 DNA: TGTGCCAGCAGTTTACAGGGGCAGCCCCAGCATTTT

J gene: TRBJ1-2
D gene: TRBD1
clone size: NA
V gene: TRBV4-1
CDR3 protein: CASSQPITGGANGYTF
CDR3 DNA: TGCGCCAGCAGCCAACCCATCACAGGGGGCGCGAATGGCTACACCTTC

J gene: TRBJ1-5
D gene: NA
clone size: NA
V gene: TRBV12-3/TRBV12-4
CDR3 protein: CASSPLSNQPQHF
CDR3 DNA: TGTGCCAGCAGTCCCCTTAGCAATCAGCCCCAGCATTTT

J gene: TRBJ2-2
D gene: TRBD2
clone size: NA
V gene: TRBV28
CDR3 protein: CASSTPPTSGVSGELFF
CDR3 DNA: TGTGCCAGCAGTACCCCCCCGACTAGCGGGGTTTCCGGGGAGCTGTTTTTT

J gene: TRBJ2-7
D gene: TRBD2
clone size: NA
V gene: TRBV3-1
CDR3 protein: CASSQGLASSYEQYF
CDR3 DNA: TGTGCCAGCAGCCAGGGACTAGCGAGCTCCTACGAGCAGTACTTC

J gene: TRBJ1-2
D gene: NA
clone size: NA
V gene: TRBV11-1
CDR3 protein: CASSLEDRNYGYTF
CDR3 DNA: TGTGCCAGCAGCTTAGAGGACAGAAACTATGGCTACACCTTC

J gene: TRBJ2-1
D gene: NA
clone size: NA
V gene: TRBV9
CDR3 protein: CASSVVREANEQFF
CDR3 DNA: TGTGCCAGCAGCGTAGTTAGGGAGGCCAATGAGCAGTTCTTC

J gene: TRBJ2-3
D gene: TRBD2
clone size: few
V gene: TRBV9
CDR3 protein: CASSTRLAHETQYF
CDR3 DNA: TGTGCCAGCAGCACCCGACTAGCTCACGAAACGCAGTATTTT

J gene: TRBJ1-1
D gene: NA
clone size: NA
V gene: TRBV5-5
CDR3 protein: CASSWLDLGDTEAFF
CDR3 DNA: TGTGCCAGCAGCTGGCTCGACCTGGGGGACACTGAAGCTTTCTTT

J gene: TRBJ1-6
D gene: NA
clone size: few
V gene: TRBV5-1
CDR3 protein: CASSFETRGSPLHF
CDR3 DNA: TGCGCCAGCAGCTTCGAGACAAGAGGTTCACCCCTCCACTTT

J gene: TRBJ2-3
D gene: NA
clone size: NA
V gene: TRBV11-2
CDR3 protein: CASSRGGNTQYF
CDR3 DNA: TGTGCCAGCAGCCGTGGCGGAAATACGCAGTATTTT

J gene: TRBJ1-1
D gene: NA
clone size: NA
V gene: TRBV15
CDR3 protein: CATSRGTQGGEAFF
CDR3 DNA: TGTGCCACCAGCAGAGGAACTCAAGGGGGAGAAGCTTTCTTT

J gene: TRBJ1-1
D gene: NA
clone size: few
V gene: TRBV28
CDR3 protein: CASSSPRGYVNTEAFF
CDR3 DNA: TGTGCCAGCAGTTCTCCTAGAGGTTACGTGAACACTGAAGCTTTCTTT

J gene: TRBJ2-7
D gene: NA
clone size: few
V gene: TRBV15
CDR3 protein: CATSRVKGLGAYEQYF
CDR3 DNA: TGTGCCACCAGCAGAGTAAAAGGACTCGGCGCCTACGAGCAGTACTTC

J gene: TRBJ1-2
D gene: NA
clone size: few
V gene: TRBV12-3/TRBV12-4
CDR3 protein: CASSISGLHYGYTF
CDR3 DNA: TGTGCCAGCAGCATCTCGGGGCTTCACTATGGCTACACCTTC